Below, 32 T cell receptor beta chains from the same sample are listed, as sequenced in a study of long-term antiretroviral therapy in people with HIV. Survey-level immunoSEQ v3.0 assays were run. TCRdb keeps only in-frame clones here, not all; method: immunoSEQ multiplex PCR. The sample yields around 32,000 clones, 90% seen once. Sequencing was performed on unsorted PBMCs, taken 3.2 years before starting antiretroviral therapy. These receptors were obtained from a man aged 50-60 years with HIV.

As concerns this clone: A junction boundary mismatches the germline segment, possibly from a read error. The rearrangement uses TRBV7-7 and TRBJ1-1, with D hard to call. The CDR3 contains 13 residues. CDR1 is SSHAT, CDR2 FNYEAQ, per germline (reference sequence). CDR3 sequence: CASSLSGWDEAFF. CDR3 DNA sequence: TGTGCTAGCAGCTTATCAGGTTGGGATGAAGCTTTCTTT.

This chain joins TRBV5-4 and TRBJ2-7; 9 positions agree with TRBD1. Germline loops: CDR1 SGHNT, CDR2 YYREEE (reference sequence). The V gene end was trimmed by 3 bases and the J gene end by 3 bases; junction bases not matched to a gene: 7. The CDR3 runs 15 residues. Here the CDR3 DNA reads TGTGCCAGCAGCTCCCGGGACAGGGAGATCTACGAGCAGTACTTC. Its protein product is CASSSRDREIYEQYF. Combining the CDR3 with reference TRBV5-4 and TRBJ2-7 gives the whole variable domain ETGVTQSPTHLIKTRGQQVTLRCSSQSGHNTVSWYQQALGQGPQFIFQYYREEENGRGNFPPRFSGLQFPNYSSELNVNALELDDSALYLCASSSRDREIYEQYFGPGTRLTVT.

This chain connects TRBV5-1 to TRBJ2-7, with D possibly TRBD1 on 6 matching bases. This CDR3 is built from 17 residues. Trimming shortened V by 3 bases and J by 3 bases, and 22 bases separated the two germline ends. Per germline, CDR1 SGHRS and CDR2 YFSETQ. The chain's CDR3 is CASSSTIWTDGGYEQYF. The CDR3 DNA reads TGCGCCAGCAGCTCAACGATCTGGACAGACGGCGGCTACGAGCAGTACTTC.

This rearrangement joins TRBV5-1 to TRBJ2-1, with 9 bases identical to TRBD1. CDR3 length: 15 amino acids. The V segment lost 4 bases and the J segment 5 bases; nucleotides outside the gene matches: 7. The germline CDR1 and CDR2 sequences are SGHRS and YFSETQ. CDR3 nucleotide sequence: TGCGCCAGCAGCCCACAGGGGGCGTTAAACAATGAGCAGTTCTTC. Encoded protein: CASSPQGALNNEQFF.

The chain carries TRBV5-5 and TRBJ2-7; no definite D call. The CDR3 totals 12 residues. Germline CDR1 reads SGHKS; CDR2 reads YYEKEE (reference sequence). Trimming took off 0 bases at V and 6 bases at J, with 7 bases between the two ends. CDR3 amino acids: CASSLVTVEQYF. CDR3 in DNA: TGTGCCAGCAGCTTGGTCACGGTCGAGCAGTACTTC.

This sequence joins TRBV30 and TRBJ2-1, with 10 bases fitting TRBD2. Germline V gene data show CDR1 as GTSNPN and CDR2 as SVGIG (reference sequence). Losses at the gene ends were 8 bases for V and 7 bases for J; bases not matched to a gene: 5. The CDR3 sequence is 12 residues long. CDR3 amino acids: CAASGSRNEQFF. CDR3 in DNA: TGTGCCGCTAGCGGGAGTAGGAATGAGCAGTTCTTC.

The CDR3 DNA reads TGTGCCAGCAGCTTGGTTCGGACTAAAGAGACCCAGTACTTC. Protein: CASSLVRTKETQYF. The chain has TRBV5-4 and TRBJ2-5; possibly TRBD2 for D (6 bases). This CDR3 comprises 14 residues. V was cut by 0 bases and J by 3 bases, with 9 bases left in between. The V gene's germline CDR1 is SGHNT and CDR2 YYREEE (reference sequence).

The V gene is TRBV7-3, the J gene TRBJ1-5; tentatively, D is TRBD1 (5 bases). The germline V gene has CDR1 SGHTA and CDR2 FQGTGA. Trimming pared 0 bases from V and 6 bases from J, leaving 9 bases between. CDR3 size: 14 residues. The CDR3 DNA reads TGTGCCAGCAGCTTAACCGGGGGAACTCAGCCCCAGCATTTT. Translated: CASSLTGGTQPQHF.

The chain uses TRBV27 and TRBJ2-5; perhaps TRBD1 as D (6 bases). V was clipped by 2 bases and J by 5 bases, with 9 bases between them. Looked up from germline, CDR1 is MNHEY and CDR2 is SMNVEV (reference sequence). The CDR3 loop spans 13 amino acids. CDR3 nucleotide sequence: TGTGCCAGCAGTTTACACAGGGACGAGACCCAGTACTTC. Translation: CASSLHRDETQYF.

V is TRBV6-5 and J is TRBJ2-4; D perhaps matches TRBD2 (6 bases). Germline CDR1 is MNHEY and CDR2 is SVGAGI. The CDR3 is 11 amino acids. CDR3 amino acids: CVSGKEGIQYF. DNA for the CDR3: TGTGTCTCGGGAAAGGAGGGCATTCAGTACTTC.

In DNA form, the CDR3 reads TGCGCCAGCAGCAGGGGACAGGGTGACGAGCAGTACTTC. Protein sequence: CASSRGQGDEQYF. The V call is TRBV5-1, the J call TRBJ2-7; 9 nucleotides align to TRBD1. The CDR3 sequence is 13 residues long. Germline V CDR1 and CDR2: SGHRS, YFSETQ. The ends lost 4 bases at V and 5 bases at J; junction bases unmatched: 4.

V is TRBV7-9 and J is TRBJ2-2; 10 bases agree with TRBD2. There are 15 residues in the CDR3. Germline V lookup: CDR1 SEHNR, CDR2 FQNEAQ (reference sequence). The V and J ends lost 2 bases and 4 bases, in that order; junction bases with no gene match: 1. CDR3 nucleotides: TGTGCCAGCAGCTTACTAGCGGGGGCCACCGGGGAGCTGTTTTTT. It yields the protein CASSLLAGATGELFF. Full variable domain (rest looked up from reference TRBV7-9 and TRBJ2-2): DTGVSQNPRHKITKRGQNVTFRCDPISEHNRLYWYRQTLGQGPEFLTYFQNEAQLEKSRLLSDRFSAERPKGSFSTLEIQRTEQGDSAMYLCASSLLAGATGELFFGEGSRLTVL.

This sequence joins TRBV2 and TRBJ2-5; a possible D gene is TRBD1 (6 bases). Germline values: CDR1 SNHLY, CDR2 FYNNEI. CDR3 length equals 17 residues. Trimming left V 6 bases short and J 4 bases short, with 24 bases between. The CDR3 reads CASSWNEGVLPGETQYF. CDR3 nucleotides: TGTGCCAGCAGCTGGAATGAGGGGGTCCTTCCGGGAGAGACCCAGTACTTC.

J is TRBJ2-3 and V is TRBV10-3; tentative D call: TRBD2 (6 bases). CDR1 is ENHRY and CDR2 is SYGVKD in the germline V gene. CDR3 length equals 15 residues. V lost 3 bases, J lost 2 bases, and 12 bases lay in between. CDR3 in DNA: TGTGCCATCAGTGAAGATGGCGGGGACACAGATACGCAGTATTTT. This codes for CAISEDGGDTDTQYF.

The chain employs TRBV5-1 and TRBJ1-1, with 8 bases identical to TRBD1. From germline, CDR1 is SGHRS and CDR2 YFSETQ. The CDR3 consists of 15 residues. V trimming: 2 bases; J trimming: 5 bases; junction bases outside the gene matches: 8. CDR3 loop: CASSLYQGANTEAFF. In DNA, the CDR3 is TGCGCCAGCAGCTTATATCAGGGGGCAAATACTGAAGCTTTCTTT.

The J gene is TRBJ1-1, the V gene TRBV30; D unclear. The CDR3 totals 12 residues. Trimming removed 2 bases from V and 5 bases from J, with 9 bases in between. Germline V CDR1 and CDR2: GTSNPN, SVGIG (reference sequence). CDR3 sequence (DNA): TGTGCCTGGAGTTACAGAGGGACTGAAGCTTTCTTT. Encoded protein: CAWSYRGTEAFF.

This chain connects TRBV9 to TRBJ2-2; 10 bases fit TRBD2. Germline V lookup: CDR1 SGDLS, CDR2 YYNGEE. V dropped 4 bases and J dropped 5; count of bases not matched to a gene: 26. The CDR3 extends over 22 amino acids. The CDR3 is CASSPRVTVRMLAGVGTGELFF. CDR3 in DNA: TGTGCCAGCAGCCCACGTGTGACAGTAAGGATGCTAGCGGGAGTTGGGACCGGGGAGCTGTTTTTT.

The gene calls are TRBV5-1 and TRBJ1-3; TRBD1 is a possible D gene (6 bases). The CDR3 consists of 17 residues. The germline V gene encodes CDR1 SGHRS and CDR2 YFSETQ. Trimming took 4 bases from V and 0 from J, leaving 17 bases between them. The CDR3 spells CASSGGFGTYSGNTIYF. The CDR3 DNA reads as TGCGCCAGCAGCGGGGGCTTTGGTACTTACTCTGGAAACACCATATATTTT.

This sequence joins TRBV5-1 and TRBJ2-7; TRBD2 is a possible D gene (6 bases). The germline V and J ends were trimmed by 0 bases and 0 bases, with 7 bases remaining between them. CDR3 size: 14 residues. Germline V gene data show CDR1 as SGHRS and CDR2 as YFSETQ. This CDR3 reads CASSLEGLSYEQYF. In DNA, the CDR3 is TGCGCCAGCAGCTTGGAGGGACTCTCCTACGAGCAGTACTTC.

J is TRBJ1-2 and V is TRBV6-5; D possibly corresponds to TRBD1 (5 bases). The CDR3 sequence is 13 residues long. Trimming pared 0 bases from V and 8 bases from J, leaving 10 bases between. Germline values: CDR1 MNHEY, CDR2 SVGAGI. CDR3 region: CASSYSGGRGYTF. CDR3 DNA: TGTGCCAGCAGTTACTCCGGGGGTAGGGGCTACACCTTC.

The CDR3 DNA reads TGTGCCAGCATCACCACTTATGGCTACACCTTC. It is translated as CASITTYGYTF. The chain uses TRBV5-4 and TRBJ1-2; no clear D gene. CDR1 and CDR2 (germline): SGHNT, YYREEE (reference sequence). V shed 6 bases and J shed 5 bases, with 8 bases lying between them. The length of the CDR3 is 11 residues.

The chain recombines TRBV5-4 with TRBJ2-5; D uncertain. Germline CDR1 is SGHNT and CDR2 is YYREEE (reference sequence). The CDR3 extends over 14 amino acids. With 4 bases removed from V and 3 bases from J, the gap between germline ends came to 13 bases. The CDR3 coding sequence is TGTGCCAGCAGCGCCAAGGTAGGAGAAGAGACCCAGTACTTC. This gives the protein CASSAKVGEETQYF.

This chain joins TRBV7-2 and TRBJ2-3, with no clear D. V gave up 4 bases and J gave up 9 bases, with 8 bases separating them. The CDR3 is 11 residues long. In germline, CDR1 is SGHTA, CDR2 FQGNSA. This chain's CDR3 is CASSSEITQYF. In DNA form, the CDR3 reads TGTGCCAGCAGCTCCGAAATCACGCAGTATTTT.

J is TRBJ2-5 and V is TRBV5-1; D is possibly TRBD2 (6 bases). Trimming pared 2 bases from V and 2 bases from J, leaving 7 bases between. Germline CDR1 reads SGHRS; CDR2 reads YFSETQ. This CDR3 spans 13 amino acids. CDR3 in amino acids: CASSLLAQETQYF. DNA of the CDR3: TGCGCCAGCAGCTTACTAGCACAAGAGACCCAGTACTTC.

The gene calls are TRBV11-1 and TRBJ2-1; D is ambiguous. With 3 bases removed from V and 1 base from J, the gap between germline ends came to 7 bases. The CDR3 is 14 amino acids. Germline V gene sequence: CDR1 SGHAT, CDR2 FQDESV (reference sequence). This CDR3 is CASSFVGSYNEQFF. The CDR3 DNA reads TGTGCCAGCAGCTTTGTGGGGTCCTACAATGAGCAGTTCTTC.

The chain is built from TRBV19 and TRBJ2-2, with no clear D. Germline V gene data show CDR1 as LNHDA and CDR2 as SQIVND (reference sequence). The CDR3 contains 13 residues. Between the trimmed V and J ends, which lost 5 bases and 3 bases, there was a span of 7 bases. CDR3 coding DNA: TGTGCCAGTAGTCTCACAGACACCGGGGAGCTGTTTTTT. Protein product: CASSLTDTGELFF.

The chain carries TRBV30 and TRBJ2-1; 9 positions agree with TRBD2. Germline V gene lookup returns CDR1 GTSNPN and CDR2 SVGIG (reference sequence). After removal of 3 bases from V and 5 bases from J, the junction contained 5 bases not matched to a gene. There are 14 residues in the CDR3. The DNA for the CDR3 is TGTGCCTGGAGCGGTAGCGGGGGACACAATGAGCAGTTCTTC. Protein sequence: CAWSGSGGHNEQFF.

The CDR3 coding sequence is TGTGCCAGCAAAGGGACAGGGAGCTCTGGAAACACCATATATTTT. This encodes CASKGTGSSGNTIYF. The V gene is TRBV2, the J gene TRBJ1-3; 9 nucleotides agree with TRBD1. From germline, CDR1 is SNHLY and CDR2 FYNNEI. V was pared by 7 bases and J by 0 bases, with 4 bases of the junction left unmatched. The length of the CDR3 is 15 residues.

The genes are TRBV5-1 and TRBJ1-1; D ambiguous. The length of the CDR3 is 14 residues. The V end was cut by 0 bases, the J end by 1 base, with 7 bases between. Germline V gene sequence: CDR1 SGHRS, CDR2 YFSETQ. CDR3 bases: TGCGCCAGCAGCTTGGCTAGTTCGAACACTGAAGCTTTCTTT. Protein: CASSLASSNTEAFF.

This clone was seen just once. V usage is TRBV10-3 and J usage is TRBJ1-4; the D gene is possibly TRBD1 (5 bases). The CDR3 is made up of 15 amino acids. V gave up 2 bases and J gave up 3 bases, with 10 bases separating them. Germline CDR1 is ENHRY and CDR2 is SYGVKD. Here the CDR3 reads CAISEVQGPNEKLFF. The CDR3 DNA is TGTGCCATCAGTGAGGTGCAGGGACCTAATGAAAAACTGTTTTTT.

The V call is TRBV2, the J call TRBJ1-2, with 10 bases matching TRBD1. J gave up 3 bases and V 6 bases, and 7 bases lay outside the gene matches. Germline CDR1 is SNHLY and CDR2 is FYNNEI. There are 15 residues in the CDR3. This chain's CDR3 is CASRPRQGADYGYTF. For the CDR3, the DNA is TGTGCCAGCAGACCGAGACAGGGGGCGGACTATGGCTACACCTTC.

The chain uses TRBV5-1 and TRBJ2-1; D gene ambiguous. The CDR3 is made up of 13 amino acids. Germline CDR1 is SGHRS and CDR2 is YFSETQ. V lost 6 bases and J 4 bases, leaving 11 bases between the germline ends. This CDR3 is CASNGEPYNEQFF. The CDR3, as DNA: TGCGCCAGCAATGGGGAACCATACAATGAGCAGTTCTTC.